What follows describes a single T cell receptor beta chain. The data stem from a study of blood T cell repertoires in COVID-19. Whole-study context: In each case, the material was cDNA or gDNA derived from T cells, B-cell-depleted T cells, or PBMCs.

V gave up 6 bases and J gave up 4 bases; unmatched junction bases: 5. The CDR3 has 14 residues. Germline V gene data show CDR1 as SNHLY and CDR2 as FYNNEI. In the authors' methods: For nucleated cells, counts were estimated from reference gene primer amplification. Clones were sequenced by immunoSEQ multiplex PCR, and TCRdb holds only the in-frame ones, with some missing. Clone size and the V and J calls come from that table; the DNA yielded D and trimming. Here the sample spans about 170,000 clones, roughly 84% being singletons. This chain connects TRBV2 to TRBJ1-4; TRBD1 aligns across 7 bases. The sequencing input was peripheral blood. This TCR came from a human donor with acute or convalescent COVID-19. The donor label of this sample is uncertain. The CDR3 reads CASRGDSNNEKLFF. CDR3 coding DNA: TGTGCCAGCAGGGGGGACAGCAATAATGAAAAACTGTTTTTT.